The text below deals with one T cell receptor (beta chain). No antigen is known for it. Adults of Caucasian background living in Nashville, Tennessee made up all donors. CD45RA+ naive and CD45RA-negative memory subsets were separated from CD4+ cells. This entry belongs to a study of shared clonotypes between healthy human individuals. Findings of the study overall: Clonotypes shared by all four sorted-subset donors had higher generation probabilities than non-shared clonotypes.

Germline V gene data show CDR1 as SGHRS and CDR2 as YFSETQ. The CDR3 totals 14 residues. V was cut by 8 bases and J by 1 base, with 15 bases left in between. Repertoires were generated with immunoSEQ multiplex PCR, while TCRdb's copy carries only in-frame clones and drops some. The profile shows more than 2,000,000 clones, approximately 93% of them singletons. The chain links TRBV5-1 to TRBJ2-5, with D possibly being TRBD2 (5 bases). The material sequenced was naive CD4+ T cells from PBMCs. As to subset: CD45RA+ positively selected. The TCR originated in a man between 18 and 35 years old in good health. Some clones in this sample may be carry-over from other donors' samples. For the CDR3, the DNA is TGCGCCAGTAAAACAAGCGGACCCCAAGAGACCCAGTACTTC. It yields the protein CASKTSGPQETQYF.